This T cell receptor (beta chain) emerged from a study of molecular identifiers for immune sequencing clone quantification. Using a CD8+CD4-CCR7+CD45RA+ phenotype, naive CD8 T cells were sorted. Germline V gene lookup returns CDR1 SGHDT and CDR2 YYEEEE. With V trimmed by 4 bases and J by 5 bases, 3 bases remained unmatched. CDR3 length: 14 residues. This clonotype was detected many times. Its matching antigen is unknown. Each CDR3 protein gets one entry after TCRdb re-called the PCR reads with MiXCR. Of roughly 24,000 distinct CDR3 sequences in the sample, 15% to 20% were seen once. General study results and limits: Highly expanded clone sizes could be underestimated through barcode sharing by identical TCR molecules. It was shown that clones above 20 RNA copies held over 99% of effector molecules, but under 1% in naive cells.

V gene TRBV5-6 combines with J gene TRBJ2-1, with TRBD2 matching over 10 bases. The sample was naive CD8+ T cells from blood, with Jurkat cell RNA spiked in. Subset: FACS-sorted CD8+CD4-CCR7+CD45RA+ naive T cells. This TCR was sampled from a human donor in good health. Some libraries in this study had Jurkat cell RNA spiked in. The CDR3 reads CASSPGLAHNEQFF. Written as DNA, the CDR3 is TGTGCCAGCAGCCCGGGACTAGCGCACAATGAGCAGTTCTTC.